The 14 T cell receptor beta chains listed next were all sequenced from one sample in a study of long-term antiretroviral therapy in people with HIV. Running of the v3.0 immunoSEQ assay took place at survey level. Assay used: immunoSEQ multiplex PCR; TCRdb lists only in-frame clones, some missing. The profile shows more than 20,000 clones, 84% of them singletons. The sample consisted of unsorted PBMCs, taken 0.5 years before starting antiretroviral therapy. The receptors shown here come from a man aged 35 to 55 with HIV.

V gene TRBV6-1 combines with J gene TRBJ1-5; the D is unclear. Per the germline V gene, CDR1 is MNHNS and CDR2 is SASEGT. This CDR3 is 13 amino acids long. The V gene lost 3 bases and the J gene lost 7 bases, with 10 bases spanning the gap. The CDR3 nucleotides are TGTGCCAGCAGTGAGCAGGCACGGCAGCCCCAGCATTTT. It codes for CASSEQARQPQHF.

The chain couples TRBV29-1 to TRBJ1-2; no reliable D call. This CDR3 comprises 14 residues. Trimming pared 7 bases from V and 4 bases from J, leaving 19 bases between. In germline, CDR1 is SQVTM, CDR2 ANQGSEA. DNA of the CDR3: TGCAGCGCCCTAAATAGCGGGCCGGGCTATGGCTACACCTTC. Protein sequence: CSALNSGPGYGYTF.

The V call is TRBV7-9, the J call TRBJ1-2, with a possible D match to TRBD1 (6 bases). From germline, CDR1 is SEHNR and CDR2 FQNEAQ (reference sequence). The V end was cut by 5 bases, the J end by 6 bases, with 19 bases between. CDR3 length: 15 amino acids. DNA of the CDR3: TGTGCCAGCAGCCCCCCGGGACGGCCAGGGGATGGCTACACCTTC. Its translation is CASSPPGRPGDGYTF.

V and J are TRBV30 and TRBJ2-7; TRBD1 is a possible D gene (5 bases). The CDR3 consists of 11 residues. The germline CDR1 and CDR2 sequences are GTSNPN and SVGIG (reference sequence). Trimming shortened V by 2 bases and J by 10 bases, and 12 bases separated the two germline ends. CDR3 sequence (DNA): TGTGCCTGGAGTTTAAGGGGTCATCAGTACTTC. Translated: CAWSLRGHQYF.

The V and J genes are TRBV5-1 and TRBJ2-5, with TRBD1 matching over 7 bases. This CDR3 contains 13 residues. Germline CDR1 reads SGHRS; CDR2 reads YFSETQ. After removal of 3 bases from V and 5 bases from J, the junction contained 4 bases not matched to a gene. The CDR3 DNA sequence: TGCGCCAGCAGCTCCGGACAGGCCGAGACCCAGTACTTC. Protein sequence: CASSSGQAETQYF.

The chain is built from TRBV4-1 and TRBJ1-6; D is undetermined. V was pared by 2 bases and J by 7 bases, with 6 bases between. The CDR3 length is 13 residues. Germline CDR1 MGHRA, CDR2 YSYEKL. In nucleotides, the CDR3 is TGCGCCAGCAGCCAATTCAGGAATTCACCCCTCCACTTT. The encoded protein is CASSQFRNSPLHF.

The V and J genes are TRBV19 and TRBJ1-1; D gene unclear. The CDR3 contains 16 residues. V was shortened by 3 bases and J by 0 bases, with 14 bases between the two germline ends. Germline CDR1 LNHDA, CDR2 SQIVND (reference sequence). CDR3 loop: CASSIASYVVNTEAFF. CDR3 bases: TGTGCCAGTAGTATCGCCTCGTACGTCGTGAACACTGAAGCTTTCTTT.

The rearrangement links TRBV6-5 to TRBJ2-2, with D tentatively TRBD2 (5 bases). This CDR3 comprises 13 residues. V gave up 9 bases and J gave up 6 bases, with 14 bases separating them. Germline values: CDR1 MNHEY, CDR2 SVGAGI. The CDR3 is CASRVARAGELFF. The DNA for the CDR3 is TGTGCCAGTCGCGTTGCGCGGGCCGGGGAGCTGTTTTTT.

The chain carries TRBV6-5 and TRBJ1-5, with D perhaps TRBD1 (6 bases). Trimming shortened V by 4 bases and J by 3 bases, and 10 bases separated the two germline ends. CDR1 and CDR2 from the germline V gene are MNHEY and SVGAGI. The CDR3 has 14 residues. In DNA form, the CDR3 reads TGTGCCAGCAGTTTACAGGGTTCCAATCAGCCCCAGCATTTT. Its protein is CASSLQGSNQPQHF.

The CDR3 loop is CASSLGQGYSNQPQHF. The DNA for the CDR3 is TGTGCCAGCAGTCTGGGACAGGGCTATAGCAATCAGCCCCAGCATTTT. This chain uses TRBV27 with TRBJ1-5; TRBD1 agrees at 9 bases. V was clipped by 5 bases and J by 0 bases; unmatched bases: 5. The CDR3 sequence is 16 residues long. The germline CDR1 and CDR2 sequences are MNHEY and SMNVEV (reference sequence).

The gene calls are TRBV11-2 and TRBJ2-3, with D tentatively TRBD1 or TRBD2 (5 bases each). The V and J ends lost 6 bases and 0 bases respectively, with 16 bases between them. Germline V gene sequence: CDR1 SGHAT, CDR2 FQNNGV. The CDR3 extends over 16 amino acids. The CDR3 region is CASRKISGLSTDTQYF. CDR3 sequence (DNA): TGTGCCAGCAGGAAGATATCGGGGCTTAGCACAGATACGCAGTATTTT.

The chain employs TRBV5-4 and TRBJ2-5; D might be TRBD1 (6 bases). The CDR3 extends over 13 amino acids. Germline V lookup: CDR1 SGHNT, CDR2 YYREEE (reference sequence). With 1 base removed from V and 4 bases from J, the gap between germline ends came to 8 bases. The CDR3 sequence: CASSLTGSETQYF. Here the CDR3 DNA reads TGTGCCAGCAGCTTGACAGGGTCAGAGACCCAGTACTTC.

This chain links TRBV6-6 with TRBJ1-4, with 12 bases identical to TRBD1. Per the germline V gene, CDR1 is MNHNY and CDR2 is SVGAGI (reference sequence). The CDR3 totals 15 residues. With V trimmed by 7 bases and J by 14 bases, 14 bases remained unmatched. CDR3 residues: CASTRGTPGQGALFF. CDR3 nucleotide sequence: TGTGCCAGCACCAGAGGTACCCCGGGACAGGGGGCCCTGTTTTTT.

The V call is TRBV9, the J call TRBJ2-3; D gene unclear. V was shortened by 0 bases and J by 4 bases, with 9 bases between the two germline ends. The CDR3 consists of 14 residues. Germline lookup yields CDR1 SGDLS and CDR2 YYNGEE. The CDR3 spells CASSVAGEADTQYF. The CDR3 DNA reads TGTGCCAGCAGCGTAGCTGGCGAGGCAGATACGCAGTATTTT. The whole variable domain, remainder taken from reference TRBV9 and TRBJ2-3, is DSGVTQTPKHLITATGQRVTLRCSPRSGDLSVYWYQQSLDQGLQFLIQYYNGEERAKGNILERFSAQQFPDLHSELNLSSLELGDSALYFCASSVAGEADTQYFGPGTRLTVL.